One sample yielded the 4 T cell receptor beta chains listed below, sequenced in a study of radiotherapy plus CTLA-4 blockade in lung cancer. Assay: immunoSEQ multiplex PCR; the TCRdb copy retains only in-frame clones and omits some. This table holds about 88,000 clones, around 72% found once. The specimen comprised peripheral blood, sampled from a patient treated with radiotherapy plus ipilimumab. The receptors come from a human donor with non-small cell lung cancer that progressed on radiotherapy plus ipilimumab.

This chain connects TRBV7-9 to TRBJ2-3; 9 nucleotides match TRBD1. V gave up 5 bases and J gave up 1 base; unmatched junction bases: 10. The CDR3 covers 17 residues. CDR1 is SEHNR and CDR2 is FQNEAQ in the germline V gene (reference sequence). In DNA, the CDR3 is TGTGCCAGCAGCACCCGGGACAGGGAAAGGGGCACAGATACGCAGTATTTT. It codes for CASSTRDRERGTDTQYF.

V and J are TRBV19 and TRBJ1-5; 7 nucleotides line up with TRBD1. The germline CDR1 and CDR2 sequences are LNHDA and SQIVND (reference sequence). This CDR3 has 17 residues. Trimming took 6 bases from V and 5 from J; bases not matched to a gene: 16. The CDR3 DNA is TGTGCCAGTAGCCGAACCATCGGGACAGCTTCTGATCAGCCCCAGCATTTT. Its translation: CASSRTIGTASDQPQHF. Supplemented by reference TRBV19 and TRBJ1-5, the full variable domain reads DGGITQSPKYLFRKEGQNVTLSCEQNLNHDAMYWYRQDPGQGLRLIYYSQIVNDFQKGDIAEGYSVSREKKESFPLTVTSAQKNPTAFYLCASSRTIGTASDQPQHFGDGTRLSIL.

This clone was detected only once. This chain joins TRBV28 and TRBJ1-4, with unresolved D. Trimming cost V 3 bases and J 10 bases, with 6 bases left between them. This CDR3 region has 11 residues. Germline CDR1 is MDHEN and CDR2 is SYDVKM. The DNA of the CDR3 is TGTGCCAGCAGTTTTCAGAGAAAACTGTTTTTT. Its protein is CASSFQRKLFF. Full variable domain (missing parts from reference TRBV28 and TRBJ1-4): DVKVTQSSRYLVKRTGEKVFLECVQDMDHENMFWYRQDPGLGLRLIYFSYDVKMKEKGDIPEGYSVSREKKERFSLILESASTNQTSMYLCASSFQRKLFFGSGTQLSVL.

This chain uses TRBV2 with TRBJ2-1; 12 positions agree with TRBD2. V lost 10 bases and J lost 5; bases outside the gene matches: 0. Germline CDR1 reads SNHLY; CDR2 reads FYNNEI. This CDR3 comprises 12 residues. This chain's CDR3 is CATSGGDNEQFF. The DNA for the CDR3 is TGTGCCACTAGCGGGGGGGACAATGAGCAGTTCTTC.